The 7 T cell receptor beta chains below were found in one sample sequenced in a study of T cell repertoires in cytomegalovirus infection. A single record per CDR3 protein comes from TCRdb applying MiXCR to the reads. The sample shows some 800,000 distinct CDR3 sequences, approximately 32% of them seen only once. These receptors' targets are unknown. The sequences come from cultured CD8+ T cells from PBMCs, collected from culture after CMV antigen stimulation. All receptors come from a human donor in good health (CMV status not recorded). Some clones in this sample may be carry-over from other donors' samples.

To note about this clonotype: Germline and junction disagree at one end, which may indicate a read error. This chain connects TRBV6-2 or TRBV6-3 to TRBJ1-1, with D possibly being TRBD1 (5 bases). The length of the CDR3 is 13 residues. The germline gives CDR1 MNHEY, CDR2 SVGEGT. CDR3 bases: TGTGCCACAACGGACATAGGCGGCACTGAAACTTTCTTT. Its protein is CATTDIGGTETFF.

The chain links TRBV19 to TRBJ2-1; D remains ambiguous. CDR3 length: 13 amino acids. Germline loops: CDR1 LNHDA, CDR2 SQIVND (reference sequence). The ends were cut back, 7 bases at V and 2 bases at J, with 9 bases in the middle. The CDR3 sequence: CASTRGAYNEQFF. For the CDR3, the DNA is TGTGCCAGTACCCGCGGTGCCTACAATGAGCAGTTCTTC.

This clonotype was counted once. A junction end diverges from the germline sequence, so it may reflect a read error. The chain has TRBV14 and TRBJ1-4; maybe TRBD1 (5 bases). The CDR3 covers 17 residues. CDR1 is SGHDN and CDR2 is FVKESK in the germline V gene. The CDR3 sequence: CTSSQVTGVATNEKLFF. For the CDR3, the DNA is TGTACCAGCAGCCAAGTAACAGGAGTTGCAACTAATGAAAAACTGTTTTTT.

This clonotype came up a few times. This sequence joins TRBV19 and TRBJ2-1; D is undetermined. The CDR3 loop spans 12 amino acids. Trimming took off 6 bases at V and 4 bases at J, with 7 bases between the two ends. Looked up from germline, CDR1 is LNHDA and CDR2 is SQIVND (reference sequence). CDR3 nucleotide sequence: TGTGCCAGTAGCCAGGCATACAATGAGCAGTTCTTC. This encodes CASSQAYNEQFF.

The chain uses TRBV5-6 and TRBJ1-2; D perhaps matches TRBD1 (5 bases). There are 15 residues in the CDR3. Trimming shortened V by 3 bases and J by 8 bases, and 20 bases separated the two germline ends. Germline V CDR1 and CDR2: SGHDT, YYEEEE. The CDR3 protein is CASSYSDNPRGGYTF. In DNA, the CDR3 is TGTGCCAGCAGCTATTCGGACAACCCGCGTGGAGGCTACACCTTC. Filled out from reference TRBV5-6 and TRBJ1-2, the complete variable domain reads DAGVTQSPTHLIKTRGQQVTLRCSPKSGHDTVSWYQQALGQGPQFIFQYYEEEERQRGNFPDRFSGHQFPNYSSELNVNALLLGDSALYLCASSYSDNPRGGYTFGSGTRLTVV.

The chain carries TRBV5-1 and TRBJ1-2; TRBD1 aligns across 7 bases. CDR1 and CDR2 (germline): SGHRS, YFSETQ. The V gene end was trimmed by 0 bases and the J gene end by 3 bases; junction bases not matched to a gene: 5. This CDR3 contains 15 residues. For the CDR3, the DNA is TGCGCCAGCAGCTTGGCTGACAGGGAACACTATGGCTACACCTTC. Amino acids: CASSLADREHYGYTF.

Ten or more counts support this clonotype. The DNA of the CDR3 is TGTGCCAGCAGCTTCCCACGGGCGGGCACGAACACCGGGGAGCTGTTTTTT. It specifies CASSFPRAGTNTGELFF. V and J are TRBV7-8 and TRBJ2-2; D possibly corresponds to TRBD2 (5 bases). Germline V gene lookup returns CDR1 SGHVS and CDR2 FQNEAQ. The germline V and J ends were trimmed by 3 bases and 0 bases, with 14 bases remaining between them. There are 17 residues in the CDR3.